The sample holds many counts of the clone carrying this TCR beta chain. The antigen is unknown. These data come from a study of CD8 T cells in ankylosing spondylitis. Regarding the study as a whole: Seemingly distinctive of ankylosing spondylitis blood was a TCR beta motif formed by eight highly homologous variants. Disease-linked clones were CD8+ and relatively rare in peripheral blood.

TCRdb fed the 5' RACE reads into MiXCR, producing one record per CDR3 protein. The data contain 250,000 to 350,000 distinct CDR3 sequences, about 20% of them seen just once; the ten biggest clones take up 3.5%. Sequencing used blood, either unsorted or a sorted T cell fraction (not recorded which). The sequence derives from a female donor with ankylosing spondylitis or in good health (not recorded which).

CDR3 region: CAIQRPGEFKAFF. CDR3 bases: TGTGCCATCCAGAGACCAGGGGAGTTCAAAGCTTTCTTT. The chain couples TRBV10-3 to TRBJ1-1; tentatively, D is TRBD1 (6 bases). CDR3 length: 13 amino acids. Deletions cut 8 bases from V and 9 bases from J, with 19 bases between. Germline assignment: CDR1 ENHRY and CDR2 SYGVKD.